A selection of T cell receptor beta chains follows, all from one sample in a study of blood T cells in healthy people across ages. TCRdb re-analysed the 5' RACE reads in MiXCR, keeping a single row per CDR3 protein. The sample includes 1.5 million or so distinct CDR3 sequences, 35% to 45% of them seen just once. Sequencing was performed on blood. These receptors were collected from a woman aged 18-29 years in good health. Both conserved end residues are trimmed from each CDR3. The order of the fields is D gene, V gene, CDR3 protein. A D gene is named only where the DNA matches it firmly.

d_gene: TRBD2
v_gene: TRBV20-1
CDR3aa: SARVAASGNEQY

d_gene: .
v_gene: TRBV25-1
CDR3aa: ASSEYHPTWGQETQY

d_gene: TRBD2
v_gene: TRBV28
CDR3aa: ASSSRLAAGGLETQY

d_gene: .
v_gene: TRBV5-1
CDR3aa: ASSFGLKRGEQY

d_gene: TRBD2
v_gene: TRBV5-1
CDR3aa: ASSPYPGLDNEQF

d_gene: .
v_gene: TRBV20-1
CDR3aa: SARDPGSGYT

d_gene: .
v_gene: TRBV27
CDR3aa: ASSVGQSTEAF

d_gene: .
v_gene: TRBV6-5
CDR3aa: ASRSPRVSNTEAF

d_gene: TRBD1
v_gene: TRBV6-6
CDR3aa: ASSSGQGVGYT

d_gene: TRBD2
v_gene: TRBV7-2
CDR3aa: ASSLGQLAGGGEQY

d_gene: .
v_gene: TRBV5-1
CDR3aa: ASSLGADRSYEQY

d_gene: .
v_gene: TRBV5-6
CDR3aa: ASSSTSTSSYEQY

d_gene: .
v_gene: TRBV20-1
CDR3aa: SARIRLGLDSPLH

d_gene: .
v_gene: TRBV4-1
CDR3aa: ASSQGIASGDTQY

d_gene: .
v_gene: TRBV29-1
CDR3aa: SVGGTDSSGANVPT

d_gene: .
v_gene: TRBV29-1
CDR3aa: SVERRGINNEQF